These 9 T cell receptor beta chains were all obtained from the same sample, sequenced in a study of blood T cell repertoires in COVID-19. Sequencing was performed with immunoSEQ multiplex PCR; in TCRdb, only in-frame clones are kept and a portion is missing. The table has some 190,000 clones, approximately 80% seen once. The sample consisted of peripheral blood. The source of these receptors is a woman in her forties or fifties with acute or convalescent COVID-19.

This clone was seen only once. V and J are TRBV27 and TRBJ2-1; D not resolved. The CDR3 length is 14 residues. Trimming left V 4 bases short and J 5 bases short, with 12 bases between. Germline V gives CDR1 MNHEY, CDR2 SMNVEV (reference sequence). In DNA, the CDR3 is TGTGCCAGCAGTTCTTTTTCTAGAGACAATGAGCAGTTCTTC. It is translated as CASSSFSRDNEQFF.

The CDR3: CASSSGANEKLFF. The CDR3 region has the DNA TGTGCCAGCAGTTCCGGGGCTAATGAAAAACTGTTTTTT. The chain joins TRBV27 to TRBJ1-4, with D unclear. From germline, CDR1 is MNHEY and CDR2 SMNVEV (reference sequence). V was pared by 4 bases and J by 3 bases, with 6 bases between. The CDR3 contains 13 residues.

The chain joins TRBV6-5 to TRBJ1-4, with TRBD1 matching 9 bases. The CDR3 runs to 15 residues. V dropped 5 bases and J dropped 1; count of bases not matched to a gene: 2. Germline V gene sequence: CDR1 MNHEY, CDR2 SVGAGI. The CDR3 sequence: CASSPGQGTNEKLFF. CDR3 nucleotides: TGTGCCAGCAGTCCGGGACAGGGAACTAATGAAAAACTGTTTTTT.

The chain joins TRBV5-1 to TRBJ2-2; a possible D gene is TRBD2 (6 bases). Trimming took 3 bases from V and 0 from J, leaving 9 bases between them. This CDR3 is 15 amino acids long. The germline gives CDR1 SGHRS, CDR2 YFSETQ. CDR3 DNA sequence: TGCGCCAGCAGCTCGGGACTCCCGAACACCGGGGAGCTGTTTTTT. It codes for CASSSGLPNTGELFF.

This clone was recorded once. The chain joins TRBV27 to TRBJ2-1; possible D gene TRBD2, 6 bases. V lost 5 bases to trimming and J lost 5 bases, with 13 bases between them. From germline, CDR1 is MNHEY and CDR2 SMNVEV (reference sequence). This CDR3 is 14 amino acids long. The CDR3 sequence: CASSVGEVHNEQFF. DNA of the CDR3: TGTGCCAGCAGTGTAGGGGAGGTCCACAATGAGCAGTTCTTC.

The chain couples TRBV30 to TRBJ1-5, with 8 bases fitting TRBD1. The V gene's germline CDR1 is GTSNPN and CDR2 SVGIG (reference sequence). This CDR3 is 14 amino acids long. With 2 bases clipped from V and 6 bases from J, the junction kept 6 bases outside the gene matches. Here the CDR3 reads CAWSRGQGGQPQHF. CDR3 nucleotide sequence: TGTGCCTGGAGTAGAGGACAGGGAGGTCAGCCCCAGCATTTT.

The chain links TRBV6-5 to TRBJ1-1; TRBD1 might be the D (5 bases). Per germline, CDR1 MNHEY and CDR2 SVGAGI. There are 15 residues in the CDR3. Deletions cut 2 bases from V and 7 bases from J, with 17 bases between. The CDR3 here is CASSYAQGRNIEAFF. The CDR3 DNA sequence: TGTGCCAGCAGTTACGCCCAGGGCCGAAATATTGAAGCTTTCTTT.

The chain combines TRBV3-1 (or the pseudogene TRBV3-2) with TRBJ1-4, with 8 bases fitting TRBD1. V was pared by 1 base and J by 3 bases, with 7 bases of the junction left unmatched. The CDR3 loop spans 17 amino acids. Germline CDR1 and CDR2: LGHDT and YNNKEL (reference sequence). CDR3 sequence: CASSQAGQGWSNEKLFF. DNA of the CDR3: TGTGCCAGCAGCCAAGCCGGACAGGGTTGGTCTAATGAAAAACTGTTTTTT.

The DNA of the CDR3 is TGTGCCAGCAGCCACAGGACAGGGGCTTTTACTGGGGCCAACGTCCTGACTTTC. Protein sequence: CASSHRTGAFTGANVLTF. The V and J genes are TRBV11-2 and TRBJ2-6, with 9 bases aligning to TRBD1. This CDR3 has 18 amino acids. V dropped 5 bases and J dropped 2; count of bases not matched to a gene: 10. Germline V gene data show CDR1 as SGHAT and CDR2 as FQNNGV.